This T cell receptor beta chain was sequenced in a study of tumor-infiltrating lymphocytes in primary liver carcinoma. Turning to the study itself: The yield of productive TCRbeta reads per sample was roughly 3.5 to 7.13 million and was similar across tissue types. General study results and limits: Blood trailed tumors significantly in top-250-clone fraction (p = 0.039).

A primer matching the constant region was used to make TCR beta cDNA from 500 to 650 ng of total RNA. It was through three nested multiplex PCR rounds of slightly modified ARM-PCR that TCR beta libraries arose. Rounds one and two of PCR, each of about 10 cycles, were primed with TRBV1-TRBV30 forward primers and a C-beta reverse primer. TCRdb fed the multiplex PCR reads into MiXCR, producing one record per CDR3 protein. The sample lists tens of thousands of distinct CDR3 sequences, around 70% occurring once. This clonotype was counted between two and nine times. What it binds is unknown. It may be a read error: a sequence one base away is much more abundant. Co-extraction of both nucleic acids (RNA and DNA) used roughly 19-33 mg of unsorted bulk tissue. CDR3 size: 15 residues. The germline V gene encodes CDR1 SGHNT and CDR2 YYREEE (reference sequence).

The sequenced sample was liver tumor tissue from sampling region 1. Specified subset: tumor region T1, superior pole. This receptor was obtained from a man in his forties or fifties with primary liver carcinoma and hepatitis B virus infection. The chain is built from TRBV5-4 and TRBJ2-3; D not certain. The CDR3 region is CVSSPWSPRQDTQYF. In nucleotides, the CDR3 is TGTGTCAGCAGCCCGTGGAGCCCGCGCCAAGATACGCAGTATTTT.